One sample yielded the 8 T cell receptor beta chains listed below, sequenced in a study of blood T cells in healthy people across ages. Alongside a J-beta primer mix, a sample-barcoded 5' primer served in a second PCR lasting about 7 to 12 cycles. MiXCR was run by TCRdb on the 5' RACE reads, yielding one entry per CDR3 protein. Of 900,000 to 950,000 distinct CDR3 sequences listed, 25% to 35% are singletons. These same records also appear under a second study, on T cells of mothers and their children.

Sequenced input: blood. The receptors shown here come from a woman between 40 and 55 years old in good health.

J is TRBJ2-1 and V is TRBV20-1; 12 bases are shared with TRBD2. The germline V gene encodes CDR1 DFQATT and CDR2 SNEGSKA (reference sequence). The CDR3 sequence is 16 residues long. V gave up 2 bases and J gave up 6 bases; unmatched junction bases: 8. CDR3: CSARIASGGAGNEQFF. The CDR3 bases are TGCAGTGCTAGAATTGCTAGCGGGGGGGCGGGCAATGAGCAGTTCTTC.

In its sample, this clonotype was seen a few times. This chain uses TRBV20-1 with TRBJ2-2; D unresolved. CDR1 DFQATT and CDR2 SNEGSKA come from the germline V gene (reference sequence). Trimming removed 3 bases from V and 1 base from J, with 12 bases in between. This CDR3 is 15 amino acids long. Written as DNA, the CDR3 is TGCAGTGCTAGTTACCCCCTCGGGAACACCGGGGAGCTGTTTTTT. This encodes CSASYPLGNTGELFF.

This clonotype turned up a few times. The gene calls are TRBV6-1 and TRBJ2-2; a possible D gene is TRBD1 (8 bases). From germline, CDR1 is MNHNS and CDR2 SASEGT. This CDR3 is built from 14 residues. The V end lost 7 bases, the J end lost 4 bases, and 13 bases lay between the germline ends. CDR3 DNA sequence: TGTGCCAGCACACAGGGGGGGATCACCGGGGAGCTGTTTTTT. Protein product: CASTQGGITGELFF.

The sample holds a few counts of this clonotype. The chain is built from TRBV10-3 and TRBJ2-1; 10 bases are shared with TRBD2. V dropped 2 bases and J dropped 2; count of bases not matched to a gene: 9. Germline V gene lookup returns CDR1 ENHRY and CDR2 SYGVKD. The CDR3 runs to 18 residues. The DNA for the CDR3 is TGTGCCATCAGTGAGCCCTATCTACTAGCGGGGACCTACAATGAGCAGTTCTTC. Amino acids: CAISEPYLLAGTYNEQFF.

This clonotype was recorded at least ten times. The rearrangement joins TRBV9 to TRBJ1-4, with a tentative D call TRBD1 (6 bases). Trimming took 3 bases from V and 8 from J, leaving 14 bases between them. Germline V gene data show CDR1 as SGDLS and CDR2 as YYNGEE. The CDR3 loop spans 14 amino acids. This CDR3 is CASSEQGLGEKLFF. The DNA for the CDR3 is TGTGCCAGCAGCGAACAGGGATTGGGAGAAAAACTGTTTTTT.

This clonotype was observed many times. The J gene is TRBJ2-1, the V gene TRBV10-3; 7 bases map to TRBD2. There are 13 residues in the CDR3. V lost 6 bases to trimming and J lost 8 bases; unmatched junction nucleotides: 7. The V gene's germline CDR1 is ENHRY and CDR2 SYGVKD. The CDR3 loop is CAISSTSLDEQFF. The CDR3 nucleotides are TGTGCCATCAGCTCGACTAGCTTGGATGAGCAGTTCTTC.

This clonotype was counted at least ten times. This chain connects TRBV20-1 to TRBJ2-5, with 7 bases lining up with TRBD1. Germline lookup yields CDR1 DFQATT and CDR2 SNEGSKA (reference sequence). The V and J ends lost 2 bases and 7 bases, in that order; junction bases with no gene match: 4. This CDR3 region has 12 residues. This CDR3 reads CSARRQGMTQYF. CDR3 coding DNA: TGCAGTGCTAGAAGACAGGGAATGACCCAGTACTTC.

The CDR3 DNA follows: TGCAGCGTCCTTGACAGAAAAGAGACCCAGTACTTC. Translation gives CSVLDRKETQYF. The V call is TRBV29-1, the J call TRBJ2-7; a weak D match, TRBD1 (5 bases). The tail of the sequence fits TRBJ2-5 better, so the J call may be wrong. The length of the CDR3 is 12 residues. CDR1 is SQVTM, CDR2 ANQGSEA, per germline.